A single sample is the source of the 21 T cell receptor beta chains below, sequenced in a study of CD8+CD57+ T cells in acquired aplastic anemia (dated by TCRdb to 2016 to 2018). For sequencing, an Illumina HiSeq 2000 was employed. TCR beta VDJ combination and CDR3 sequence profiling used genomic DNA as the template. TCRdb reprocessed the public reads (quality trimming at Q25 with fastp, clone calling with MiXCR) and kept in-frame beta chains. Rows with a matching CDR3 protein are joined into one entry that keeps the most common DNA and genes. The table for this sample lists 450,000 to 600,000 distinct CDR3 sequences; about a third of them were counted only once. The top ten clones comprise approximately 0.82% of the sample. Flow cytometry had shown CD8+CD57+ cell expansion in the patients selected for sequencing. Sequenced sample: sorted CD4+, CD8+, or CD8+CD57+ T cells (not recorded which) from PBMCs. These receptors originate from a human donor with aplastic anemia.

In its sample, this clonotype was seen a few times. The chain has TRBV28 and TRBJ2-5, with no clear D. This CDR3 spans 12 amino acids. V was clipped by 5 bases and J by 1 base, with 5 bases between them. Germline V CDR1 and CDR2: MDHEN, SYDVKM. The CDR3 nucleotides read TGTGCCAGCAGTAACCTCCAAGAGACCCAGTACTTC. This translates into CASSNLQETQYF.

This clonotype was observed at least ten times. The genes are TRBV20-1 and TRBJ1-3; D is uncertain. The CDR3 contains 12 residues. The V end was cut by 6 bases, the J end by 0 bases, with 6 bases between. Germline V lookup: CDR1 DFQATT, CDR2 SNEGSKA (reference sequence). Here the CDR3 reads CSARRSGNTIYF. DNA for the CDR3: TGCAGTGCGAGACGCTCTGGAAACACCATATATTTT.

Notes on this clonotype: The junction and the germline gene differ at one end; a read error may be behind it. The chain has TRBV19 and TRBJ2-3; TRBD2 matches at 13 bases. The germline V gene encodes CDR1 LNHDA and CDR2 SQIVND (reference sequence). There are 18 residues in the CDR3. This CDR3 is CASRTLRTSGGSTGTQYF. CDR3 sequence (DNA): TGTGCCAGTAGGACCCTCCGGACTAGCGGGGGAAGCACAGGTACGCAGTATTTT.

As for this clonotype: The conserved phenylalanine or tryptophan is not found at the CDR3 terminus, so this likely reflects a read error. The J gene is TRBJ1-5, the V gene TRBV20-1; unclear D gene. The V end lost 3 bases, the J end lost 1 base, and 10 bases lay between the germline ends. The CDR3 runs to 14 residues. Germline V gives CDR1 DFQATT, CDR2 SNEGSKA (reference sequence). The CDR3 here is CSARGRVSNQPQHS. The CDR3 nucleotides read TGCAGTGCTAGGGGTCGGGTCAGCAATCAGCCCCAGCATTCT.

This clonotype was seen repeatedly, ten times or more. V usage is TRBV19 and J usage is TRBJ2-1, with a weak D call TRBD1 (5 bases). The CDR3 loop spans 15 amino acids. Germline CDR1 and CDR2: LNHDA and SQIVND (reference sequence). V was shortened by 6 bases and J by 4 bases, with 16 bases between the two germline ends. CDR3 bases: TGTGCCAGTAGCACGACAGATTTGAAGTACAATGAGCAGTTCTTC. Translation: CASSTTDLKYNEQFF.

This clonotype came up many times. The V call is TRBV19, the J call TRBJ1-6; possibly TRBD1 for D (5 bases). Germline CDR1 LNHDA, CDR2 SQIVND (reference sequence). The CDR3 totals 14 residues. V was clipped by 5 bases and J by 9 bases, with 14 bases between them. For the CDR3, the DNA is TGTGCCAGTAGTTTTCAGGGTCTTGCTTCACCCCTCCACTTT. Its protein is CASSFQGLASPLHF.

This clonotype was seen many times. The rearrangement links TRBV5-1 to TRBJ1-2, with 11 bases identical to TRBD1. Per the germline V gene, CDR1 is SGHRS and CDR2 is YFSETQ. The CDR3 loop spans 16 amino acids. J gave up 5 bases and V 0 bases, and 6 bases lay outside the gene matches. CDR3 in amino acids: CASSLDGQGAAYGYTF. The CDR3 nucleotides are TGCGCCAGCAGCTTGGACGGACAGGGGGCGGCTTATGGCTACACCTTC.

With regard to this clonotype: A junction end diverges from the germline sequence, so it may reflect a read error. The CDR3 protein is CASSSSQGRWDEKLFF. The CDR3 coding sequence is TGTGCCAGCAGTTCCTCACAGGGGCGGTGGGATGAAAAACTGTTTTTT. The chain joins TRBV10-3 to TRBJ1-4; the match to TRBD1 covers 7 bases. The CDR3 totals 16 residues. Germline CDR1 is ENHRY and CDR2 is SYGVKD.

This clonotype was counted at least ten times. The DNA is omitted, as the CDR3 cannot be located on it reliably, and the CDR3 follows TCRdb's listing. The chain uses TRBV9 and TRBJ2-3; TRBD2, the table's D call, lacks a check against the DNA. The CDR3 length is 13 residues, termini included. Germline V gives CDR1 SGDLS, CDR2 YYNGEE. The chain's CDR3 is CASSVVGSGSLYF.

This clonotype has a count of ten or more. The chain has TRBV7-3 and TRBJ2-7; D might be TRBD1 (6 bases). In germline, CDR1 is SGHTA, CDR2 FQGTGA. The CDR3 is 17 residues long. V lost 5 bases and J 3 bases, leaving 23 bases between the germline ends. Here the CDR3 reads CASSLLDSPAPLYEQYF. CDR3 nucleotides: TGTGCCAGCAGCCTGTTGGACAGCCCAGCTCCTCTCTACGAGCAGTACTTC.

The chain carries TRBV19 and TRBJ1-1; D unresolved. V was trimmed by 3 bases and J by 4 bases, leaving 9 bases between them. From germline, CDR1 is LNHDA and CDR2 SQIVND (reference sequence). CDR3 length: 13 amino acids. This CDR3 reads CASSIPRGTEAFF. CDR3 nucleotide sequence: TGTGCCAGTAGTATCCCCCGGGGCACTGAAGCTTTCTTT.

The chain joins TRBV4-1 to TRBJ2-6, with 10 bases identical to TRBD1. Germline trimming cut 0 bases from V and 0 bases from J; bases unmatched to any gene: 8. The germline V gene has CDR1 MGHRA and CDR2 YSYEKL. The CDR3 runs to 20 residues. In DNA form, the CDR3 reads TGCGCCAGCAGCCAAGATGGATTGGACAGGGGGAACTCTGGGGCCAACGTCCTGACTTTC. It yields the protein CASSQDGLDRGNSGANVLTF.

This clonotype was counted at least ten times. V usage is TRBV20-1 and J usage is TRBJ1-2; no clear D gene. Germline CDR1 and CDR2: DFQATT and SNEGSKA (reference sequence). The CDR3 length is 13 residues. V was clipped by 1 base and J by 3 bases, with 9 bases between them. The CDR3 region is CSARALVDYGYTF. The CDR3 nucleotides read TGCAGTGCTAGAGCGTTAGTCGACTATGGCTACACCTTC.

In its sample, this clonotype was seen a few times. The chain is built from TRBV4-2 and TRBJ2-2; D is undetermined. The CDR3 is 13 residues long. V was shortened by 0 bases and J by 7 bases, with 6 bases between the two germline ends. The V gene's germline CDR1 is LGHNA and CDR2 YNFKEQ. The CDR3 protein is CASSQDTNGELFF. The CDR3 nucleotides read TGTGCCAGCAGCCAAGATACAAACGGGGAGCTGTTTTTT.

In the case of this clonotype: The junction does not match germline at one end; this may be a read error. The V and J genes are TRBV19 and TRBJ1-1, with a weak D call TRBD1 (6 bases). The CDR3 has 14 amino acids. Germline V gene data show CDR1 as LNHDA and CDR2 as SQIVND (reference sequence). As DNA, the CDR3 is TGTGCCAATAGTGGGGACACAATGAACACTGAAGCTTTCTTT. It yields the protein CANSGDTMNTEAFF.

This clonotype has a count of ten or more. The CDR3 protein is CSARDGQHSPLHF. Here the CDR3 DNA reads TGCAGTGCTAGGGACGGCCAACATTCACCCCTCCACTTT. The chain links TRBV20-1 to TRBJ1-6; D gene uncertain. This CDR3 has 13 residues. Germline loops: CDR1 DFQATT, CDR2 SNEGSKA (reference sequence). V lost 3 bases and J 8 bases, leaving 11 bases between the germline ends.

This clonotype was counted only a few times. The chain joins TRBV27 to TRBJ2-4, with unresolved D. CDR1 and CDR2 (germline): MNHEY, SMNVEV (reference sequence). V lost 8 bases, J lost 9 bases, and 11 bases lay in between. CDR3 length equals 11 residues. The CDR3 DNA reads TGTGCCAGCGGTACAGTGGGCATTCAGTACTTC. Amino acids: CASGTVGIQYF.

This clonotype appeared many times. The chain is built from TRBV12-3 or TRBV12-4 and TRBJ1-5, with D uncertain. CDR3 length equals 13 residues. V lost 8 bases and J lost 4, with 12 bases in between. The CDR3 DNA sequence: TGTGCCAGCGGACTTGGCCTTAATCAGCCCCAGCATTTT. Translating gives CASGLGLNQPQHF.

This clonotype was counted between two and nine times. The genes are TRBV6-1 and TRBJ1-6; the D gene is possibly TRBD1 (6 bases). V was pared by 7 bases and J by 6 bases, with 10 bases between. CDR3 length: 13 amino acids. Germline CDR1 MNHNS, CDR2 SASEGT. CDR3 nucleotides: TGTGCCAGCAAAAGGACAGCTAATTCACCCCTCCACTTT. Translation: CASKRTANSPLHF.

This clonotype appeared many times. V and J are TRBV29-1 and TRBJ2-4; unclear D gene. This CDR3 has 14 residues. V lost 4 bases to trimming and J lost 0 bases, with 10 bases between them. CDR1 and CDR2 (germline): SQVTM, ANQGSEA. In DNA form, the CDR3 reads TGCAGCGTTGCGGACCGACTAGCCAAAAACATTCAGTACTTC. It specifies CSVADRLAKNIQYF.

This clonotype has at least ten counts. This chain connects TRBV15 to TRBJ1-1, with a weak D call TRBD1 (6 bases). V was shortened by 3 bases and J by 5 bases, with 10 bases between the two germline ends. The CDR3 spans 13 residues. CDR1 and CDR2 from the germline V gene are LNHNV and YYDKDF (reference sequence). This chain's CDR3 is CATSSRGRTEAFF. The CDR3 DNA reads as TGTGCCACCAGCAGTAGGGGGAGAACTGAAGCTTTCTTT.